Below are 20 T cell receptor beta chains sequenced from a single sample in a study of T cells in women clearing cervical HPV infection (dated by TCRdb to between 2017 and 2018). Library method: the immunoSEQ multiplex PCR assay. The clones in this table, taken by TCRdb from immuneACCESS, are in-frame only. Not every clone is retained; where verified, under half of the shortfall comes from an unresolved V gene, and the cause of the rest is unknown. The data table for this sample lists under 35,000 clones. The leading ten clones occupy 1.5% to 2% of the sample. Sequencing was done on a sample of blood buffy coat. The receptors stem from a woman aged 18-70 years with a cervical HPV16 infection that either progressed to CIN3+ or cleared (not recorded which).

Concerning this clone itself: The read gets to within 3 residues of the CDR3 end, and the germline J gene fills in the rest. This chain connects TRBV13 to TRBJ1-1; no clear D. The CDR3 runs to 13 residues. The V gene lost 5 bases and the J gene lost 1 base, with 8 bases spanning the gap. The germline CDR1 and CDR2 sequences are PRHDT and FYEKMQ (reference sequence). The sequenced part of the CDR3 DNA is TGTGCCAGCAGCCTCCGCGGGAACACTGAA. Its protein is CASSLRGNTE. The full-length CDR3 reads as CASSLRGNTEAFF.

Remarks on this clone: The CDR3 end lies 3 residues beyond the end of the read and is filled in from the germline J gene. The chain employs TRBV19 and TRBJ1-6; TRBD1 might be the D (6 bases). Trimming removed 1 base at V and 7 bases at J, with 14 bases between. The CDR3 extends over 16 amino acids. Germline V gene sequence: CDR1 LNHDA, CDR2 SQIVND (reference sequence). The CDR3 protein is CASSIAGAERNSPLHF. The covered CDR3 bases are TGTGCCAGTAGTATAGCAGGGGCCGAAAGAAATTCACCC.

For this clone: The read terminates 3 residues before the CDR3 end, so the remaining end is supplied by the germline J gene. The chain uses TRBV19 and TRBJ2-2, with 7 bases identical to TRBD2. This CDR3 is 16 amino acids long. The junction had 4 bases not matched to a gene; V was cut back by 3 bases and J by 0 bases. Germline V lookup: CDR1 LNHDA, CDR2 SQIVND (reference sequence). CDR3 DNA (partial): TGTGCCAGTAGTATTGGGAGCGGGACGAACACCGGGGAG. Translating it yields CASSIGSGTNTGE. The CDR3, in full, reads CASSIGSGTNTGELFF.

In the case of this clone: The read stops 3 residues short of the end of the CDR3; the missing end is completed from the germline J gene. The chain recombines TRBV29-1 with TRBJ2-5, with TRBD1 as a possible D gene (5 bases). The germline V and J ends were trimmed by 7 bases and 4 bases, with 13 bases remaining between them. The CDR3 runs 12 residues. CDR1 and CDR2 from the germline V gene are SQVTM and ANQGSEA. CDR3 DNA (partial): TGCAGCGGGGGCCCTAAGAGAGAGACC. Residues: CSGGPKRET. The CDR3, in full, reads CSGGPKRETQYF.

The CDR3 sequence is CSARDRVTLSGANVLTF. The sequenced CDR3 bases are TGCAGTGCTAGAGACAGGGTAACTCTCTCTGGGGCCAACGTC. The rearrangement links TRBV20-1 to TRBJ2-6; possibly TRBD1 for D (5 bases). Sequencing ends 3 residues short of the CDR3 end; the germline J gene provides the rest. From germline, CDR1 is DFQATT and CDR2 SNEGSKA (reference sequence). The CDR3 spans 17 residues. V lost 0 bases to trimming and J lost 0 bases, with 12 bases between them.

As to this clone: Read data end 3 residues before the CDR3 end; the end is taken from the germline J gene. This chain links TRBV7-3 with TRBJ2-3; D not resolved. Deletions cut 0 bases from V and 6 bases from J, with 7 bases between. Germline CDR1 SGHTA, CDR2 FQGTGA. The CDR3 is 13 amino acids. Incomplete CDR3 DNA: TGTGCCAGCAGCTTAACCCTGGGCGATACG. Protein sequence: CASSLTLGDT. The whole CDR3 is CASSLTLGDTQYF.

A remark on this clone: The CDR3 goes on 3 residues after the read ends, and that part is filled in from the germline J gene. This chain connects TRBV20-1 to TRBJ2-1; D is possibly TRBD1 (5 bases). This CDR3 has 12 amino acids. The V end was cut by 1 base, the J end by 9 bases, with 10 bases between. Germline CDR1 is DFQATT and CDR2 is SNEGSKA (reference sequence). The CDR3 region is CSARGQQPEQFF. Partial CDR3 DNA: TGCAGTGCTAGAGGACAGCAACCTGAG.

Comments on this clone: The read comes to an end 3 residues before the CDR3 does, leaving the germline J gene to fill in the end. The chain carries TRBV7-9 and TRBJ1-1; D gene ambiguous. The CDR3 has 15 residues. Germline CDR1 SEHNR, CDR2 FQNEAQ (reference sequence). The sequenced part of the CDR3 DNA is TGTGCCAGCAGCTTAGATGGCGGGAGCGGCCACATT. Amino acid sequence: CASSLDGGSGHI. The full CDR3 reads CASSLDGGSGHIAFF.

Remarks on this clone: The read comes to an end 3 residues before the CDR3 does, leaving the germline J gene to fill in the end. The V and J genes are TRBV24-1 and TRBJ1-2; maybe TRBD1 (6 bases). CDR3 length: 14 amino acids. In germline, CDR1 is KGHDR, CDR2 SFDVKD. The CDR3 bases that were read are TGTGCCACCAGTGACCCAGACAGGCTCGGGGGC. Amino acids: CATSDPDRLGG. The CDR3 as a whole reads CATSDPDRLGGYTF.

The CDR3 spells CASSRNTGDEAFF. The sequenced part of the CDR3 DNA is TGTGCCAGCAGTCGTAATACAGGGGATGAA. V gene TRBV7-2 combines with J gene TRBJ1-1; 7 bases align to TRBD1. The CDR3 end is not reached by the read, which stops 3 residues before it; the germline J gene fills it in. CDR3 length equals 13 residues. V shed 6 bases and J 7 bases; nucleotides not matched to a gene: 8. Germline V gives CDR1 SGHTA, CDR2 FQGNSA.

For this clone: The observed sequence ends 3 residues before the CDR3 terminus, with the missing tail filled in from the germline J gene. The gene calls are TRBV7-7 and TRBJ2-1; 8 bases agree with TRBD2. CDR3 size: 14 residues. The J segment lost 9 bases and the V segment lost 2 bases, leaving 6 bases of the junction unmatched. CDR1 SSHAT and CDR2 FNYEAQ come from the germline V gene (reference sequence). CDR3 sequence reads: CASSLRAGVSEQFF. CDR3 bases read: TGTGCCAGCAGCTTACGAGCGGGGGTGAGTGAG.

A word on this clone: The CDR3 end is not reached by the read, which stops 3 residues before it; the germline J gene fills it in. The rearrangement links TRBV11-1 to TRBJ2-5; the D gene is possibly TRBD2 (6 bases). CDR3 size: 13 residues. Looked up from germline, CDR1 is SGHAT and CDR2 is FQDESV (reference sequence). V lost 5 bases, J lost 2 bases, and 9 bases lay in between. CDR3 amino acids: CASSHGGQETQYF. The sequenced CDR3 bases are TGTGCCAGCAGCCACGGGGGTCAAGAGACC.

Comments on this clone: The read falls 3 residues short of the CDR3 end, and the missing part is taken from the germline J gene. This rearrangement joins TRBV4-1 to TRBJ2-5; 10 bases agree with TRBD2. In germline, CDR1 is MGHRA, CDR2 YSYEKL. With 1 base clipped from V and 5 bases from J, the junction kept 7 bases outside the gene matches. There are 16 residues in the CDR3. CDR3 DNA (partial): TGCGCCAGCAGCCAAGGAGCGGGAGGGAAGAGGGAGACC. Translating gives CASSQGAGGKRET. The CDR3 in full is CASSQGAGGKRETQYF.

Of note for this clone: The sequenced fragment ends 3 residues before the CDR3 boundary, so the rest is inferred from the germline J gene. This rearrangement joins TRBV5-6 to TRBJ2-3; either TRBD1 or TRBD2 may fit D (5 bases each). This CDR3 is built from 15 residues. The germline CDR1 and CDR2 sequences are SGHDT and YYEEEE. CDR3 DNA (partial): TGTGCCAGCAGCTTCCAACCTGAGGTCAGGGAGACG. Its translation: CASSFQPEVRET. The whole CDR3 reads CASSFQPEVRETQYF.

In regard to this clone: The DNA ends 3 residues before the CDR3 does, and the rest of the CDR3 is filled in from the germline J gene. The rearrangement links TRBV12-3 or TRBV12-4 to TRBJ2-7; D gene unclear. V gave up 5 bases and J gave up 0 bases, with 5 bases separating them. This CDR3 spans 12 amino acids. CDR3 DNA (partial): TGTGCCAGCAGTGCCTACTCCTACGAG. As protein: CASSAYSYE. The whole CDR3 is CASSAYSYEQYF.

About this clone itself: The sequenced fragment ends 3 residues before the CDR3 boundary, so the rest is inferred from the germline J gene. The chain uses TRBV7-2 and TRBJ1-2; a possible D gene is TRBD1 (6 bases). Germline V lookup: CDR1 SGHTA, CDR2 FQGNSA. This CDR3 is built from 12 residues. CDR3 DNA, as far as it was read: TGTGCCAGCAGCGCACCAGGGGTGGGC. The encoded protein is CASSAPGVG. The full CDR3 is CASSAPGVGYTF. The full variable domain, with the rest looked up from reference TRBV7-2 and TRBJ1-2, is GAGVSQSPSNKVTEKGKDVELRCDPISGHTALYWYRQSLGQGLEFLIYFQGNSAPDKSGLPSDRFSAERTGGSVSTLTIQRTQQEDSAVYLCASSAPGVGYTFGSGTRLTVV.

In regard to this clone: The read gets to within 3 residues of the CDR3 end, and the germline J gene fills in the rest. The chain uses TRBV20-1 and TRBJ1-2; 8 bases align to TRBD1. CDR3 size: 14 residues. Germline lookup yields CDR1 DFQATT and CDR2 SNEGSKA (reference sequence). CDR3 DNA, as far as it was read: TGCAGTGCTATGCTGGGACAGGTCTCGCGAGGC. It translates to CSAMLGQVSRG. The CDR3 in its entirety is CSAMLGQVSRGYTF.

Turning to this clone: The CDR3 end falls 3 residues outside the read, so it is completed with the germline J gene. This chain uses TRBV20-1 with TRBJ2-1; 7 bases match TRBD1. J was trimmed by 3 bases and V by 0 bases; bases with no gene match: 8. CDR3 size: 16 residues. Germline values: CDR1 DFQATT, CDR2 SNEGSKA (reference sequence). Here the CDR3 reads CSARDRNRGVYNEQFF. The CDR3 bases that were read are TGCAGTGCTAGAGATAGGAACAGGGGCGTCTACAATGAG.

This CDR3 reads CSAPPGGLGPGEAFF. The CDR3 bases that were read are TGCAGTGCCCCTCCGGGCGGTCTGGGGCCAGGGGAA. J is TRBJ1-1 and V is TRBV20-1, with D perhaps matching TRBD1 (5 bases). Read coverage stops 3 residues before the CDR3 terminus; the germline J gene supplies the remainder. This CDR3 has 15 amino acids. The germline gives CDR1 DFQATT, CDR2 SNEGSKA (reference sequence).

The part of the CDR3 DNA that was read is TGCGCCAGCAGCTTGGATCCCAGCTATGGC. This sequence encodes CASSLDPSYG. The whole CDR3 sequence reads CASSLDPSYGYTF. V usage is TRBV5-1 and J usage is TRBJ1-2; D uncertain. Read coverage stops 3 residues before the CDR3 terminus; the germline J gene supplies the remainder. Germline CDR1 is SGHRS and CDR2 is YFSETQ. Trimming pared 0 bases from V and 4 bases from J, leaving 7 bases between. This CDR3 is built from 13 residues.